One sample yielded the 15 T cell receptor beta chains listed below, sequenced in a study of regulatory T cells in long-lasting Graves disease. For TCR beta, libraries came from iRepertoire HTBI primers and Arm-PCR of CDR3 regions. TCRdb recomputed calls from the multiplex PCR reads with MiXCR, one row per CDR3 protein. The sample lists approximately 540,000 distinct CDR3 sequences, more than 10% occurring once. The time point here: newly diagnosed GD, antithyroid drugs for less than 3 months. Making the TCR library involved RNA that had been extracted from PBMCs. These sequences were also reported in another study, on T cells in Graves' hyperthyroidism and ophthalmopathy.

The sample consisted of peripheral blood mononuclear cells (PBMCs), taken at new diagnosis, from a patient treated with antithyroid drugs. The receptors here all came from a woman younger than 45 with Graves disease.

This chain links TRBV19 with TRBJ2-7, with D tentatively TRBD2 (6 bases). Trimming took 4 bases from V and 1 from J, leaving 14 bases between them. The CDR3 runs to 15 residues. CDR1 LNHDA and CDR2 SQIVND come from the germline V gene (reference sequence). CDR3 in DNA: TGTGCCAGTAGTACAAGGGACGGAGGGTCCTACGAGCAGTACTTC. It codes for CASSTRDGGSYEQYF. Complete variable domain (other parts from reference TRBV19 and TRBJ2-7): DGGITQSPKYLFRKEGQNVTLSCEQNLNHDAMYWYRQDPGQGLRLIYYSQIVNDFQKGDIAEGYSVSREKKESFPLTVTSAQKNPTAFYLCASSTRDGGSYEQYFGPGTRLTVT.

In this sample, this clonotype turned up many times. The CDR3 region is CASSWQGWGAEAFF. In DNA form, the CDR3 reads TGTGCCAGTAGTTGGCAGGGTTGGGGAGCTGAAGCTTTCTTT. The rearrangement joins TRBV19 to TRBJ1-1; tentatively, D is TRBD1 (5 bases). Germline lookup yields CDR1 LNHDA and CDR2 SQIVND (reference sequence). The CDR3 spans 14 residues. V lost 5 bases and J lost 6, with 16 bases in between.

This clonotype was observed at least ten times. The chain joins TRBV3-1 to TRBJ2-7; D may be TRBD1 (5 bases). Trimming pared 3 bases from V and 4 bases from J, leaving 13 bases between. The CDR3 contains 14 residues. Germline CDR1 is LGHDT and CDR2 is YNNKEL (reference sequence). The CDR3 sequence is CASSHRAKEYEQYF. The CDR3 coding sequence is TGTGCCAGCAGCCACAGGGCTAAAGAATACGAGCAGTACTTC.

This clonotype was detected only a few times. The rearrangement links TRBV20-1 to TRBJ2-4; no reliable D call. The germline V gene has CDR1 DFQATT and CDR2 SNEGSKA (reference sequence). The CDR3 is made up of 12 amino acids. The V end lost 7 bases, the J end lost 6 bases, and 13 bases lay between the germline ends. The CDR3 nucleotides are TGCAGTGGGGCTTTAGAGAGAAACATTCAGTACTTC. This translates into CSGALERNIQYF.

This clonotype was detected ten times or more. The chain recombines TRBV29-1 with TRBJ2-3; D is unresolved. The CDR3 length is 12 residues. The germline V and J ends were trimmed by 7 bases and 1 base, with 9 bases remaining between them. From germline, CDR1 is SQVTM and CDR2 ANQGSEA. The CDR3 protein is CSALRGTDTQYF. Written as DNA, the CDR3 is TGCAGCGCCCTAAGGGGCACAGATACGCAGTATTTT.

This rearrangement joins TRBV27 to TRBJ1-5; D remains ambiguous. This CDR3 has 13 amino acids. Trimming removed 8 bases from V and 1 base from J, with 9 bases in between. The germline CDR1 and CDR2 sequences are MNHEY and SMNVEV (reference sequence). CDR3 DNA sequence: TGTGCCAGCGCCGTGAGAAGCAATCAGCCCCAGCATTTT. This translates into CASAVRSNQPQHF.

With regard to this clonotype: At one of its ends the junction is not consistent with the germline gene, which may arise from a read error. CDR3 bases: TGTGCCAGCAGCACCCTAGCGGGAGGGCGCAATGAGCAGCTCTTC. Translating gives CASSTLAGGRNEQLF. The V gene is TRBV6-1, the J gene TRBJ2-5; 12 bases line up with TRBD2. CDR3 size: 15 residues. The germline gives CDR1 MNHNS, CDR2 SASEGT.

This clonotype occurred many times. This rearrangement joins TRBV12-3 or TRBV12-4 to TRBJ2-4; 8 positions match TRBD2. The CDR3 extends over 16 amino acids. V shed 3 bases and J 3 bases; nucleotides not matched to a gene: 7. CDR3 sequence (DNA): TGTGCCAGCAGTTTTCTCGCGGGAGGACTCAAAAACATTCAGTACTTC. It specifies CASSFLAGGLKNIQYF.

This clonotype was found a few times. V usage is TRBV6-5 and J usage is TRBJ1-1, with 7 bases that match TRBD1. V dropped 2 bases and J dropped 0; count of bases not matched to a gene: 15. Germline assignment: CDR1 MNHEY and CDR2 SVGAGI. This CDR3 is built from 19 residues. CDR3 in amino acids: CASSYPQGGPDWVNTEAFF. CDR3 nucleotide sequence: TGTGCCAGCAGTTACCCCCAAGGGGGCCCGGATTGGGTGAACACTGAAGCTTTCTTT.

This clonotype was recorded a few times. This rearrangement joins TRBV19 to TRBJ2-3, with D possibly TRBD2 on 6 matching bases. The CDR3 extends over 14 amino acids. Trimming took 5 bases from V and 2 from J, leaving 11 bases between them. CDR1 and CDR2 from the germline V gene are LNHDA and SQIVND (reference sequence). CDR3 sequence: CASSFSSVTDTQYF. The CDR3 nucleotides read TGTGCCAGTAGTTTCTCTAGCGTCACAGATACGCAGTATTTT.

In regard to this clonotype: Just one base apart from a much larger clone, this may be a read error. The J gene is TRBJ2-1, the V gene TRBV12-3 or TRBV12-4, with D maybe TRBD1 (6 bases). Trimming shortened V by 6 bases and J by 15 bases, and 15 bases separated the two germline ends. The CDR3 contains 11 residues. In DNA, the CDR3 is TGTGCCAGCAGCCGGACAGACCGGGTGTTCTTC. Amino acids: CASSRTDRVFF.

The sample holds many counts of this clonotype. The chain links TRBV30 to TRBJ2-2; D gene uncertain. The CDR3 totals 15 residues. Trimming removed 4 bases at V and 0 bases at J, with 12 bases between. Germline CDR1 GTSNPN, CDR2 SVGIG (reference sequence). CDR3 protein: CAWKESQTNTGELFF. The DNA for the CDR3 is TGTGCCTGGAAGGAATCCCAGACGAACACCGGGGAGCTGTTTTTT.

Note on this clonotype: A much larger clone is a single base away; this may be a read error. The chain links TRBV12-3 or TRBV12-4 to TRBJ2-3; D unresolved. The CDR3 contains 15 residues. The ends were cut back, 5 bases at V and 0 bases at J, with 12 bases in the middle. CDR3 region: CASSVGTPSTDTQYF. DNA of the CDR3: TGTGCCAGCAGTGTCGGCACTCCTAGCACAGATACGCAGTATTTT.

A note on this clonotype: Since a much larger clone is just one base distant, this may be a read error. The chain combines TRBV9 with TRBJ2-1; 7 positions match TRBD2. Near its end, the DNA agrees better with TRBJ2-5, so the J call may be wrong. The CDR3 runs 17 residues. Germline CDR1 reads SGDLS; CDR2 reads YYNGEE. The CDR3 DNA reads TGTGCCAGCAGCCCGCCGGACCGACTAGCCACTGGTGGGCCCCAGTACTTC. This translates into CASSPPDRLATGGPQYF.

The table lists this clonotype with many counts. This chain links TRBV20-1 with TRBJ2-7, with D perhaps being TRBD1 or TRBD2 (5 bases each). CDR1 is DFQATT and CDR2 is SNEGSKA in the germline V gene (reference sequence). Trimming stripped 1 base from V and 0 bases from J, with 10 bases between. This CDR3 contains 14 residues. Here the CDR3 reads CSARVPGASYEQYF. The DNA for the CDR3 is TGCAGTGCTAGAGTTCCCGGGGCCTCCTACGAGCAGTACTTC.